This TCR beta chain was profiled in a study of cytomegalovirus exposure and HLA in healthy donors. General observations from the study: The listing of roughly 160 TCR beta chains classed them as cytomegalovirus-associated. Researchers reported that a few CMV-associated chains were confirmed in vitro as CMV antigen-specific.

The assay was immunoSEQ multiplex PCR, and TCRdb's table has in-frame clones only and misses some. Among approximately 39,000 clones listed, 80% to 95% were seen once. Trimming removed 1 base from V and 4 bases from J; junction bases left unmatched: 2. CDR3 length: 14 residues. In germline, CDR1 is SGHAT, CDR2 FQNNGV. Comment on this clone: Its antigen is currently unknown.

J is TRBJ2-7 and V is TRBV11-2, with 9 bases aligning to TRBD1. This sequence originates from a man between 18 and 29 years old in good health and CMV-seronegative. Sequenced input: PBMCs. CDR3: CASSLGQGGYEQYF. The DNA for the CDR3 is TGTGCCAGCAGCTTAGGACAGGGGGGATACGAGCAGTACTTC.